A single sample gave rise to the 19 T cell receptor beta chains below, sequenced in a study of cytomegalovirus exposure and HLA in healthy donors. The primer mix had 60 Vbeta and 13 Jbeta primers. TCRdb keeps only in-frame clones here, not all; method: immunoSEQ multiplex PCR. The sample records about 150,000 clones, roughly 84% being singletons. The sequencing sample was made of PBMCs. These receptors all stem from a boy under 10 years old in good health and CMV-seronegative.

V is TRBV5-1 and J is TRBJ1-4, with D hard to call. Trimming removed 4 bases at V and 5 bases at J, with 15 bases between. Germline loops: CDR1 SGHRS, CDR2 YFSETQ. CDR3 size: 15 residues. The CDR3 protein is CASSARVAENEKLFF. The CDR3 bases are TGCGCCAGCAGCGCCAGAGTGGCGGAGAATGAAAAACTGTTTTTT.

The chain couples TRBV14 to TRBJ2-3; 8 bases line up with TRBD2. Per the germline V gene, CDR1 is SGHDN and CDR2 is FVKESK. The CDR3 contains 16 residues. J was trimmed by 6 bases and V by 0 bases; bases with no gene match: 8. This chain's CDR3 is CASSQELGRAKDTQYF. The CDR3 nucleotides are TGTGCCAGCAGCCAAGAACTCGGGAGGGCTAAGGATACGCAGTATTTT. Drawing the rest from reference TRBV14 and TRBJ2-3, the complete variable domain is EAGVTQFPSHSVIEKGQTVTLRCDPISGHDNLYWYRRVMGKEIKFLLHFVKESKQDESGMPNNRFLAERTGGTYSTLKVQPAELEDSGVYFCASSQELGRAKDTQYFGPGTRLTVL.

This rearrangement joins TRBV30 to TRBJ2-1; 9 bases line up with TRBD2. Germline trimming cut 1 base from V and 2 bases from J; bases unmatched to any gene: 6. There are 16 residues in the CDR3. The germline V gene encodes CDR1 GTSNPN and CDR2 SVGIG (reference sequence). The CDR3 coding sequence is TGTGCCTGGAGTGGCCCCGGGACTAGCCCCTACAATGAGCAGTTCTTC. Its protein is CAWSGPGTSPYNEQFF.

V and J are TRBV27 and TRBJ2-5; TRBD2 agrees at 11 bases. Germline lookup yields CDR1 MNHEY and CDR2 SMNVEV (reference sequence). The junction had 7 bases not matched to a gene; V was cut back by 7 bases and J by 3 bases. This CDR3 has 15 amino acids. The CDR3 nucleotides are TGTGCCAGCACCGTAGGACTAGCGGGTAAAGAGACCCAGTACTTC. Translating gives CASTVGLAGKETQYF.

The J gene is TRBJ1-3, the V gene TRBV7-2; 8 bases are shared with TRBD1. Germline V gene sequence: CDR1 SGHTA, CDR2 FQGNSA. The V and J ends lost 4 bases and 0 bases, in that order; junction bases with no gene match: 5. This CDR3 comprises 16 residues. In DNA form, the CDR3 reads TGTGCCAGCAGCTCGTCCACAGGGGGCTCTGGAAACACCATATATTTT. Its translation is CASSSSTGGSGNTIYF. The full variable domain, completed using reference TRBV7-2 and TRBJ1-3, is GAGVSQSPSNKVTEKGKDVELRCDPISGHTALYWYRQSLGQGLEFLIYFQGNSAPDKSGLPSDRFSAERTGGSVSTLTIQRTQQEDSAVYLCASSSSTGGSGNTIYFGEGSWLTVV.

The chain links TRBV28 to TRBJ2-1; possibly TRBD2 for D (6 bases). The germline V gene encodes CDR1 MDHEN and CDR2 SYDVKM. The CDR3 loop spans 14 amino acids. V was cut by 10 bases and J by 4 bases, with 17 bases left in between. The CDR3 nucleotides read TGTGCCACTAAGCGGGCTAGCAGGTACAATGAGCAGTTCTTC. This sequence encodes CATKRASRYNEQFF.

The rearrangement joins TRBV27 to TRBJ1-5, with 7 bases lining up with TRBD1. In germline, CDR1 is MNHEY, CDR2 SMNVEV (reference sequence). J gave up 6 bases and V 5 bases, and 7 bases lay outside the gene matches. This CDR3 is built from 14 residues. Here the CDR3 DNA reads TGTGCCAGCAGTCCTCGACAGGGTGGTCAGCCCCAGCATTTT. Residues: CASSPRQGGQPQHF.

The genes are TRBV7-2 and TRBJ2-1; 8 bases are a match to TRBD2. The trim removed 3 bases at V and 7 bases at J, leaving 8 bases unmatched. Per germline, CDR1 SGHTA and CDR2 FQGNSA. The CDR3 runs to 15 residues. The CDR3 region has the DNA TGTGCCAGCAGCTTCGGAGCGGGGGTGGCAAATGAGCAGTTCTTC. It is translated as CASSFGAGVANEQFF.

The J gene is TRBJ2-7, the V gene TRBV30, with D maybe TRBD2 (6 bases). The V gene's germline CDR1 is GTSNPN and CDR2 SVGIG (reference sequence). CDR3 length: 14 amino acids. Trimming took off 1 base at V and 3 bases at J, with 13 bases between the two ends. Here the CDR3 reads CAWSASGRNYEQYF. The CDR3 DNA sequence: TGTGCCTGGAGTGCTTCGGGGAGGAACTACGAGCAGTACTTC. The full variable domain, with the rest looked up from reference TRBV30 and TRBJ2-7, is SQTIHQWPATLVQPVGSPLSLECTVEGTSNPNLYWYRQAAGRGLQLLFYSVGIGQISSEVPQNLSASRPQDRQFILSSKKLLLSDSGFYLCAWSASGRNYEQYFGPGTRLTVT.

This chain links TRBV4-2 with TRBJ1-1; possible D gene TRBD1, 5 bases. CDR1 is LGHNA and CDR2 is YNFKEQ in the germline V gene. The V and J ends lost 0 bases and 0 bases respectively, with 14 bases between them. There are 17 residues in the CDR3. CDR3 sequence reads: CASSQDQRQSMNTEAFF. Here the CDR3 DNA reads TGTGCCAGCAGCCAAGATCAGAGACAGAGCATGAACACTGAAGCTTTCTTT.

The chain employs TRBV18 and TRBJ2-5, with 8 nucleotides matching TRBD1. The germline V gene encodes CDR1 KGHSH and CDR2 LQKENI. After removal of 2 bases from V and 2 bases from J, the junction contained 4 bases not matched to a gene. The CDR3 consists of 15 residues. DNA for the CDR3: TGTGCCAGCTCACCAGTCAGGGGGCGGCAAGAGACCCAGTACTTC. Translating gives CASSPVRGRQETQYF.

The rearrangement links TRBV2 to TRBJ1-5; 9 positions agree with TRBD1. The CDR3 contains 16 residues. Germline CDR1 reads SNHLY; CDR2 reads FYNNEI. The V gene end was trimmed by 3 bases and the J gene end by 6 bases; junction bases not matched to a gene: 9. CDR3 protein: CASSDIGTGLGQPQHF. DNA of the CDR3: TGTGCCAGCAGTGATATCGGGACAGGGCTGGGTCAGCCCCAGCATTTT.

The genes are TRBV27 and TRBJ1-4, with TRBD1 matching 10 bases. This CDR3 has 15 residues. V lost 5 bases to trimming and J lost 6 bases; unmatched junction nucleotides: 6. Germline V gives CDR1 MNHEY, CDR2 SMNVEV (reference sequence). The CDR3 protein is CASSARDRGYEKLFF. The CDR3 DNA reads as TGTGCCAGCAGTGCCCGGGACAGGGGATATGAAAAACTGTTTTTT.

The CDR3 sequence: CASSYPLAGLTEAFF. CDR3 coding DNA: TGTGCCAGCAGTTACCCTTTGGCAGGTTTAACTGAAGCTTTCTTT. This chain joins TRBV6-5 and TRBJ1-1, with unresolved D. V was shortened by 2 bases and J by 5 bases, with 15 bases between the two germline ends. The germline V gene has CDR1 MNHEY and CDR2 SVGAGI. The CDR3 is 15 amino acids.

This sequence joins TRBV5-1 and TRBJ2-3; a weak D match, TRBD1 (6 bases). The V gene lost 4 bases and the J gene lost 4 bases, with 19 bases spanning the gap. The CDR3 length is 16 residues. Germline CDR1 is SGHRS and CDR2 is YFSETQ. In DNA form, the CDR3 reads TGCGCCAGCAGCGTCCAGGGGCGCAGAGGGCCAGATACGCAGTATTTT. Translating it yields CASSVQGRRGPDTQYF.

V and J are TRBV30 and TRBJ2-5; unclear D gene. V shed 2 bases and J shed 9 bases, with 16 bases lying between them. The germline V gene has CDR1 GTSNPN and CDR2 SVGIG (reference sequence). This CDR3 has 13 residues. The CDR3 DNA is TGTGCCTGGAGTTGGGTCAAGGTGACTCCCCAGTACTTC. It codes for CAWSWVKVTPQYF.

The chain uses TRBV15 and TRBJ2-7, with a possible D match to TRBD1 (6 bases). The CDR3 loop spans 14 amino acids. The germline gives CDR1 LNHNV, CDR2 YYDKDF (reference sequence). V was pared by 1 base and J by 5 bases, with 12 bases between. CDR3 protein: CATSRAGEPDEQYF. CDR3 in DNA: TGTGCCACCAGCAGAGCAGGGGAGCCGGACGAGCAGTACTTC.

The chain combines TRBV30 with TRBJ1-4; 7 nucleotides line up with TRBD1. The CDR3 runs 13 residues. The J segment lost 5 bases and the V segment lost 5 bases, leaving 5 bases of the junction unmatched. Germline CDR1 is GTSNPN and CDR2 is SVGIG (reference sequence). This CDR3 is CAWLRTGNEKLFF. The CDR3 DNA sequence: TGTGCCTGGCTTAGGACAGGCAATGAAAAACTGTTTTTT. The variable domain in full, with the rest retrieved from reference TRBV30 and TRBJ1-4, is SQTIHQWPATLVQPVGSPLSLECTVEGTSNPNLYWYRQAAGRGLQLLFYSVGIGQISSEVPQNLSASRPQDRQFILSSKKLLLSDSGFYLCAWLRTGNEKLFFGSGTQLSVL.

The V call is TRBV5-1, the J call TRBJ1-1; 8 bases are shared with TRBD1. With V trimmed by 2 bases and J by 1 base, 4 bases remained unmatched. CDR3 length: 15 residues. CDR1 and CDR2 (germline): SGHRS, YFSETQ. Here the CDR3 reads CASSFTGGGNTEAFF. Written as DNA, the CDR3 is TGCGCCAGCAGCTTCACAGGGGGTGGGAACACTGAAGCTTTCTTT.